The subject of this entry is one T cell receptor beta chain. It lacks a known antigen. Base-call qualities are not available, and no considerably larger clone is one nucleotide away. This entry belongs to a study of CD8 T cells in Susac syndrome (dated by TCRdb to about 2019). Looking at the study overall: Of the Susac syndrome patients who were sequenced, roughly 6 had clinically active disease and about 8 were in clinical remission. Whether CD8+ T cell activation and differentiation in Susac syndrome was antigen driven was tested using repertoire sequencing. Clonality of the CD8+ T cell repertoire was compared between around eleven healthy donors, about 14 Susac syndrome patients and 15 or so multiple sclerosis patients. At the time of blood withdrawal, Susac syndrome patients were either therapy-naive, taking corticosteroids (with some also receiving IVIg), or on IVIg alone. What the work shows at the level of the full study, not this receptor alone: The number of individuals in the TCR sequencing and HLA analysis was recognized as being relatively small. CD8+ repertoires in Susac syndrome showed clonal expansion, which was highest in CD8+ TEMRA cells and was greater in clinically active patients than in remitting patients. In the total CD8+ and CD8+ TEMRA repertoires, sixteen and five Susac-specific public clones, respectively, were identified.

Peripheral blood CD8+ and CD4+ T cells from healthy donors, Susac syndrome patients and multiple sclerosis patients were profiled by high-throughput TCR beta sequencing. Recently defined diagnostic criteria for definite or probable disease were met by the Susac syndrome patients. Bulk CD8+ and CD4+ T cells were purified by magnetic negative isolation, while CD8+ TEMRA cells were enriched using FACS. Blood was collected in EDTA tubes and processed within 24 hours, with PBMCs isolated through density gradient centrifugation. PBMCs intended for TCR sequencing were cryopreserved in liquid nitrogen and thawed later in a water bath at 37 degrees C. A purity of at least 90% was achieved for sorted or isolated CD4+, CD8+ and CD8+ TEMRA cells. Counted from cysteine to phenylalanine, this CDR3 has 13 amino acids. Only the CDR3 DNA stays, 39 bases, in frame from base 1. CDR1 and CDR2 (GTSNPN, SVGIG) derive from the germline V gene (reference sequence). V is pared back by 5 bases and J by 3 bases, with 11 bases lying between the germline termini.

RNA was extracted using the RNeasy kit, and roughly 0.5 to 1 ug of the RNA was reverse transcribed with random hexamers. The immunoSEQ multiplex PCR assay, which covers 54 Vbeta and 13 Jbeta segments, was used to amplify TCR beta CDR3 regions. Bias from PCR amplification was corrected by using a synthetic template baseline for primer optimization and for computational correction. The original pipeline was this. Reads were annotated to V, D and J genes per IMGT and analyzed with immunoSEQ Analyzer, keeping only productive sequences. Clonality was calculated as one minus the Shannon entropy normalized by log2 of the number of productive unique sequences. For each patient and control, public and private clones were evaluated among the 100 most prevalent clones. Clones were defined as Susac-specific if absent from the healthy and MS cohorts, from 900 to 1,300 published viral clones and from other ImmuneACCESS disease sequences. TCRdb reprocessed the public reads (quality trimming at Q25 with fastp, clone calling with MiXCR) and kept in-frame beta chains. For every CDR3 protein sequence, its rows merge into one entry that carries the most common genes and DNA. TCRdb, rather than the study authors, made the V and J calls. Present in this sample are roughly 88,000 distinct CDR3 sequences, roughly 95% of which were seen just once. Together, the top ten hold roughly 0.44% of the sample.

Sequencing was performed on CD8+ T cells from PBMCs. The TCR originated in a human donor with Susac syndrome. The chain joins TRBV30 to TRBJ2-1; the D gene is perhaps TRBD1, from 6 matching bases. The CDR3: CAWGRDNYNEQFF. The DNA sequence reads TGTGCCTGGGGACGGGACAACTACAATGAGCAGTTCTTC. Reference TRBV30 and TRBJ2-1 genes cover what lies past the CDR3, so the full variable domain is SQTIHQWPATLVQPVGSPLSLECTVEGTSNPNLYWYRQAAGRGLQLLFYSVGIGQISSEVPQNLSASRPQDRQFILSSKKLLLSDSGFYLCAWGRDNYNEQFFGPGTRLTVL.